These 15 T cell receptor beta chains were all obtained from the same sample, sequenced in a study of Ad26.COV2.S vaccination and SARS-CoV-2 variants. The sample's treatment: around 19 received Ad26.COV2.S at low or high dose, single or two shots; roughly five received placebo; per-sample allocation not given. Specimen acquisition occurred on day 63 following the initial vaccine or placebo injection. Only in-frame clones appear in the TCRdb table, and some are missing; sequencing was by immunoSEQ multiplex PCR. The sample consists of fewer than 400,000 clones, 75% to 90% of them appearing once. The specimen was peripheral blood, collected in a trial of Ad26.COV2.S vaccine versus placebo. These receptors originate from a person aged 18-60 years who received the Ad26.COV2.S COVID-19 vaccine or a placebo.

V usage is TRBV4-3 and J usage is TRBJ1-5, with D possibly matching TRBD1 (5 bases). This CDR3 contains 14 residues. Germline assignment: CDR1 LGHNA and CDR2 YSLEER. The V end lost 0 bases, the J end lost 11 bases, and 14 bases lay between the germline ends. CDR3 protein: CASSQDRSRGAQHF. The CDR3 DNA sequence: TGCGCCAGCAGCCAAGACAGGTCCCGGGGGGCCCAGCATTTT.

The rearrangement uses TRBV9 and TRBJ2-3; no clear D. CDR3 length equals 14 residues. The V and J ends lost 0 bases and 6 bases respectively, with 11 bases between them. Germline V lookup: CDR1 SGDLS, CDR2 YYNGEE. The CDR3 nucleotides read TGTGCCAGCAGCGTAGATTTGTTTACCGATACGCAGTATTTT. It codes for CASSVDLFTDTQYF.

This chain joins TRBV4-1 and TRBJ1-5; possibly TRBD1 for D (5 bases). Germline V CDR1 and CDR2: MGHRA, YSYEKL. Trimming removed 0 bases from V and 0 bases from J, with 12 bases in between. The CDR3 has 17 amino acids. The CDR3 loop is CASSQEGWGYSNQPQHF. The CDR3 DNA is TGCGCCAGCAGCCAAGAAGGATGGGGGTATAGCAATCAGCCCCAGCATTTT.

This clone showed up just once. The V call is TRBV18, the J call TRBJ2-2; 7 positions match TRBD2. CDR3 size: 15 residues. Germline V gene lookup returns CDR1 KGHSH and CDR2 LQKENI. V was clipped by 6 bases and J by 2 bases; unmatched bases: 6. The CDR3 spells CASSQAGLNTGELFF. CDR3 nucleotides: TGTGCCAGCTCCCAAGCGGGACTAAACACCGGGGAGCTGTTTTTT.

The chain links TRBV6-5 to TRBJ1-1; 10 bases are a match to TRBD1. This CDR3 contains 14 residues. The germline CDR1 and CDR2 sequences are MNHEY and SVGAGI. J gave up 3 bases and V 7 bases, and 5 bases lay outside the gene matches. The CDR3 reads CASTPGQGHTEAFF. The CDR3 DNA is TGTGCCAGCACTCCGGGACAGGGGCACACTGAAGCTTTCTTT.

This clone appeared a single time. The CDR3 reads CASSFGSGELFF. The CDR3 region has the DNA TGTGCCAGCAGCTTTGGTTCCGGGGAGCTGTTTTTT. This sequence joins TRBV7-9 and TRBJ2-2, with no clear D. The germline V and J ends were trimmed by 3 bases and 6 bases, with 5 bases remaining between them. The CDR3 runs 12 residues. Germline V CDR1 and CDR2: SEHNR, FQNEAQ (reference sequence).

V is TRBV3-1 (or the pseudogene TRBV3-2) and J is TRBJ2-3, with D unresolved. The germline CDR1 and CDR2 sequences are LGHDT and YNNKEL (reference sequence). This CDR3 has 16 residues. V shed 4 bases and J shed 5 bases, with 19 bases lying between them. Here the CDR3 reads CASSRNLGPEVDTQYF. CDR3 nucleotides: TGTGCCAGCAGCCGTAACCTAGGTCCCGAGGTAGATACGCAGTATTTT.

The rearrangement joins TRBV2 to TRBJ2-3; no definite D call. Germline V gene lookup returns CDR1 SNHLY and CDR2 FYNNEI. This CDR3 contains 14 residues. The V and J ends lost 7 bases and 0 bases respectively, with 11 bases between them. The CDR3 DNA sequence: TGTGCCAGCACATTTTCTACTAGCACAGATACGCAGTATTTT. This translates into CASTFSTSTDTQYF. Full variable domain (outside the CDR3, taken from reference TRBV2 and TRBJ2-3): EPEVTQTPSHQVTQMGQEVILRCVPISNHLYFYWYRQILGQKVEFLVSFYNNEISEKSEIFDDQFSVERPDGSNFTLKIRSTKLEDSAMYFCASTFSTSTDTQYFGPGTRLTVL.

This sequence joins TRBV5-6 and TRBJ2-7; TRBD2 agrees at 12 bases. The junction had 4 bases not matched to a gene; V was cut back by 3 bases and J by 0 bases. The germline gives CDR1 SGHDT, CDR2 YYEEEE. The CDR3 has 16 amino acids. In DNA form, the CDR3 reads TGTGCCAGCAGCTACGGACTAGCGGGGAGCTCCTACGAGCAGTACTTC. This encodes CASSYGLAGSSYEQYF.

The chain combines TRBV6-6 with TRBJ2-1; 7 nucleotides agree with TRBD1. Unmatched junction bases numbered 1, after V lost 6 bases and J lost 8 bases. Germline V gives CDR1 MNHNY, CDR2 SVGAGI (reference sequence). CDR3 length: 11 residues. CDR3 DNA: TGTGCCAGCAGGGGACAGTATGAGCAGTTCTTC. Its translation is CASRGQYEQFF.

The genes are TRBV13 and TRBJ1-1, with a tentative D call TRBD1 (6 bases). Germline V lookup: CDR1 PRHDT, CDR2 FYEKMQ (reference sequence). V lost 5 bases and J lost 0, with 13 bases in between. This CDR3 is 15 amino acids long. The CDR3 spells CASSLLGQLNTEAFF. The CDR3 bases are TGTGCCAGCAGCCTCCTAGGACAGTTGAACACTGAAGCTTTCTTT.

The J gene is TRBJ1-6, the V gene TRBV27; D remains unclear. Germline CDR1 MNHEY, CDR2 SMNVEV (reference sequence). The CDR3 extends over 18 amino acids. Trimming removed 6 bases at V and 6 bases at J, with 24 bases between. This CDR3 is CASSHTRWEVDINSPLHF. CDR3 bases: TGTGCCAGCAGCCATACGCGCTGGGAGGTGGATATTAATTCACCCCTCCACTTT.

The genes are TRBV7-8 and TRBJ2-7, with D possibly being TRBD1 or TRBD2 (5 bases each). Per the germline V gene, CDR1 is SGHVS and CDR2 is FQNEAQ. This CDR3 spans 15 amino acids. V gave up 4 bases and J gave up 0 bases, with 13 bases separating them. CDR3 sequence: CASSSRDGYSYEQYF. CDR3 bases: TGTGCCAGCAGCTCCCGGGACGGGTACTCCTACGAGCAGTACTTC.

The chain recombines TRBV27 with TRBJ2-2; possibly TRBD1 for D (6 bases). V lost 6 bases, J lost 1 base, and 12 bases lay in between. There are 15 residues in the CDR3. Germline-derived CDR1 and CDR2 are MNHEY and SMNVEV (reference sequence). The CDR3 DNA reads TGTGCCAGCAGCCACGGGACAAGGAACACCGGGGAGCTGTTTTTT. This encodes CASSHGTRNTGELFF.

Only one count was recorded for this clone. The chain couples TRBV18 to TRBJ2-5, with 7 bases matching TRBD1. Germline V lookup: CDR1 KGHSH, CDR2 LQKENI. Germline trimming cut 3 bases from V and 6 bases from J; bases unmatched to any gene: 7. The CDR3 consists of 14 residues. The CDR3 DNA follows: TGTGCCAGCTCACCGCTAACAGGGGAGCAGACCCAGTACTTC. This sequence encodes CASSPLTGEQTQYF.